This TCR beta chain stems from a study of breast tumors, draining lymph nodes, adjacent tissues. Germline CDR1 WNHNN, CDR2 SYGVQD (reference sequence). This CDR3 contains 13 residues. Trimming took 8 bases from V and 5 from J; bases not matched to a gene: 4. Each CDR3 protein gets one entry after TCRdb re-called the multiplex PCR reads with MiXCR. The repertoire holds under 30,000 distinct CDR3 sequences, about 24% seen once, with approximately 13% in the top ten. Broader study findings: Tumor repertoires ranked between lymph nodes and nontumor tissue in diversity, with V and J gene preferences.

Comment on this clonotype: The antigen remains unidentified.

The chain couples TRBV10-1 to TRBJ2-3, with TRBD1 identical over 10 bases. The TCR sequence derives from a female donor with breast cancer. Some clones in this sample may be carry-over from other donors' samples. Sequencing used breast tumor tissue. The CDR3 DNA is TGCGCCAGCGGACAGGGGGGATTAGATACGCAGTATTTT. It yields the protein CASGQGGLDTQYF.